This T cell receptor (beta chain) was sequenced for a study of CXCR3-negative and CXCR3-positive naive CD8 T cells. Overall study results and limits: In both naive subsets diversity was comparably high, whereas memory CD8+ cells showed much lower diversity. TRB CDR3 hydrophobicity was greater in CXCR3-positive naive cells than in CXCR3-negative naive cells.

The libraries of TRB cDNA were prepared using 5' RACE with UMI labels. One entry per CDR3 protein, without DNA, is what TCRdb gives after re-calling the 5' RACE reads. The sample yields over 150,000 distinct CDR3 sequences, of which the top ten take up 0.45% to 0.55%. Each CD8+ T cell subset was flow-sorted in triplicate. Every sort contained about 310,000 cells. Naive cells were sorted as CD45RO-, CCR7+, CD27+ and CD95-. This CDR3 has 14 amino acids. The germline V gene has CDR1 SEHNR and CDR2 FQNEAQ (reference sequence). Of note for this clonotype: As yet, its antigen is unknown.

The chain joins TRBV7-9 to TRBJ2-1; the D gene TCRdb calls, TRBD2, cannot be checked with no DNA. The sample taken for sequencing was naive CXCR3+ CD8+ T cells from blood. The subset denotes: CD45RO-CCR7+CD27+CD95- naive CD8+ T cells expressing CXCR3 (TNR3+). This receptor was identified in a human donor in good health. Some clones in this sample may be carry-over from other donors' samples. This CDR3 reads CASSWGLTLYEQFF. Full variable domain (missing parts from reference TRBV7-9 and TRBJ2-1): DTGVSQNPRHKITKRGQNVTFRCDPISEHNRLYWYRQTLGQGPEFLTYFQNEAQLEKSRLLSDRFSAERPKGSFSTLEIQRTEQGDSAMYLCASSWGLTLYEQFFGPGTRLTVL.